The 27 T cell receptor beta chains listed next were all sequenced from one sample in a study of tumor-infiltrating lymphocytes in oesophageal squamous cell carcinoma. TCRdb reprocessed the PCR reads with MiXCR, giving one entry per CDR3 protein. The sample has around 20,000 distinct CDR3 sequences, approximately 40% seen once; the top ten hold just under 20%. The sequencing input was esophageal tumor tissue. Every receptor here comes from a male donor with esophageal squamous cell carcinoma.

This clonotype is medium-sized (0.01 to 0.1%). The J gene is TRBJ2-1, the V gene TRBV7-8; the D is unclear. This CDR3 contains 15 residues. Per germline, CDR1 SGHVS and CDR2 FQNEAQ. V lost 1 base to trimming and J lost 5 bases, with 12 bases between them. Here the CDR3 reads CASSLVGQVNNEQFF. CDR3 DNA sequence: TGTGCCAGCAGCTTAGTCGGGCAGGTCAACAATGAGCAGTTCTTC.

The table lists this clonotype with a few counts. The V gene is TRBV7-2, the J gene TRBJ2-1; 7 bases line up with TRBD2. The end of the DNA fits TRBJ2-5 better, so the J call may be wrong. This CDR3 is 16 amino acids long. CDR1 SGHTA and CDR2 FQGNSA come from the germline V gene. The CDR3 DNA is TGTGCCAGCAGCTTAGGGGGCGGGAGTTCGGCAGAGACCCAGTACTTC. Residues: CASSLGGGSSAETQYF.

This clonotype was seen ten or more times. V usage is TRBV6-1 and J usage is TRBJ1-5; D is possibly TRBD1 (5 bases). The V end was cut by 5 bases, the J end by 4 bases, with 12 bases between. The germline CDR1 and CDR2 sequences are MNHNS and SASEGT. The CDR3 sequence is 14 residues long. CDR3 amino acids: CASSPVTANQPQHF. The CDR3 DNA is TGTGCCAGCAGTCCTGTGACAGCAAATCAGCCCCAGCATTTT.

In DNA form, the CDR3 reads TGTGCCAGCAAGGGGGCGACAGGCCCGAACACCGGGGAGCTGTTTTTT. This sequence encodes CASKGATGPNTGELFF. V gene TRBV7-9 combines with J gene TRBJ2-2, with TRBD1 matching over 7 bases. This CDR3 spans 16 amino acids. Trimming at V came to 7 bases and at J to 0 bases, leaving 8 bases not matched to a gene. Germline CDR1 and CDR2: SEHNR and FQNEAQ (reference sequence).

The gene calls are TRBV28 and TRBJ1-5; D unresolved. Trimming shortened V by 8 bases and J by 6 bases, and 14 bases separated the two germline ends. The CDR3 has 13 amino acids. The V gene's germline CDR1 is MDHEN and CDR2 SYDVKM. The CDR3 coding sequence is TGTGCCAGCTACGGTTATCGTGTTCAGCCCCAGCATTTT. This gives the protein CASYGYRVQPQHF.

This chain links TRBV7-2 with TRBJ2-5; D not resolved. The germline V gene encodes CDR1 SGHTA and CDR2 FQGNSA. This CDR3 has 14 residues. The V and J ends lost 0 bases and 11 bases respectively, with 16 bases between them. The CDR3: CASSLAPAVDVQYF. In DNA form, the CDR3 reads TGTGCCAGCAGCTTAGCGCCGGCGGTGGACGTGCAGTACTTC.

This clonotype was seen a handful of times. This chain links TRBV9 with TRBJ2-4, with 7 bases matching TRBD2. Germline V CDR1 and CDR2: SGDLS, YYNGEE. J gave up 6 bases and V 4 bases, and 10 bases lay outside the gene matches. CDR3 length: 15 residues. CDR3 protein: CASSPGLGPGNIQYF. The CDR3 coding sequence is TGTGCCAGCAGCCCCGGACTAGGGCCCGGAAACATTCAGTACTTC.

V gene TRBV24-1 combines with J gene TRBJ2-3, with D hard to call. This CDR3 comprises 15 residues. Trimming took off 1 base at V and 6 bases at J, with 13 bases between the two ends. Germline V gene data show CDR1 as KGHDR and CDR2 as SFDVKD. CDR3 DNA sequence: TGTGCCACCAGTGATTTAGGGCTTACCCCCGATACGCAGTATTTT. Its protein is CATSDLGLTPDTQYF.

This sequence joins TRBV10-3 and TRBJ2-3; D is ambiguous. CDR1 is ENHRY, CDR2 SYGVKD, per germline. Trimming shortened V by 4 bases and J by 4 bases, and 15 bases separated the two germline ends. CDR3 size: 15 residues. The CDR3 reads CAISGRTGPADTQYF. The CDR3 nucleotides are TGTGCCATCAGTGGAAGGACCGGCCCCGCAGATACGCAGTATTTT.

This clonotype was recorded a few times. The conserved closing phenylalanine or tryptophan is absent in this CDR3, likely reflecting a read error. The DNA is omitted, as the CDR3 cannot be located on it reliably, and the CDR3 follows TCRdb's listing. This chain links TRBV24-1 with TRBJ2-5; no DNA check was done on the table's D call, TRBD1. The CDR3 length equals 16 residues, ends included. In germline, CDR1 is KGHDR, CDR2 SFDVKD. This CDR3 reads CATSADRVNSPLHFGN.

This clonotype was observed at least ten times. The chain uses TRBV7-8 and TRBJ1-2, with D uncertain. The CDR3 loop spans 16 amino acids. Germline loops: CDR1 SGHVS, CDR2 FQNEAQ. Trimming left V 1 base short and J 5 bases short, with 17 bases between. The CDR3 nucleotides are TGTGCCAGCAGCTTAGGGGAACTAGGTTCGGGGTATGGCTACACCTTC. This codes for CASSLGELGSGYGYTF.

Many counts were recorded for this clonotype. The chain uses TRBV11-2 and TRBJ1-5; D may be TRBD1 (5 bases). The germline CDR1 and CDR2 sequences are SGHAT and FQNNGV. V was pared by 3 bases and J by 7 bases, with 13 bases between. CDR3 size: 14 residues. CDR3 DNA sequence: TGTGCCAGCAGCTTCGACGGGGGAGGGCAGCCCCAGCATTTT. Its protein product is CASSFDGGGQPQHF. Full variable domain (rest looked up from reference TRBV11-2 and TRBJ1-5): EAGVAQSPRYKIIEKRQSVAFWCNPISGHATLYWYQQILGQGPKLLIQFQNNGVVDDSQLPKDRFSAERLKGVDSTLKIQPAKLEDSAVYLCASSFDGGGQPQHFGDGTRLSIL.

This chain links TRBV28 with TRBJ2-6; D is ambiguous. The J call is uncertain, as TRBJ2-7 better fits the DNA end. This CDR3 contains 13 residues. The V gene's germline CDR1 is MDHEN and CDR2 SYDVKM. CDR3 in DNA: TGTGCCAGCAGTCGCACCACCTCCTACGAGCAGTACTTC. This gives the protein CASSRTTSYEQYF.

This clonotype was seen many times. V is TRBV6-1 and J is TRBJ2-5, with D possibly matching TRBD2 (6 bases). The CDR3 has 15 amino acids. Germline V CDR1 and CDR2: MNHNS, SASEGT. V lost 3 bases and J lost 0, with 11 bases in between. CDR3 region: CASSDPRTNQETQYF. CDR3 nucleotides: TGTGCCAGCAGTGACCCCAGGACTAACCAAGAGACCCAGTACTTC.

There are many counts of this clonotype. The rearrangement uses TRBV6-1 and TRBJ2-1; D might be TRBD1 or TRBD2, each matching 5 bases. The end of the DNA fits TRBJ2-7 better, so the J call may be wrong. Germline CDR1 reads MNHNS; CDR2 reads SASEGT. The CDR3 length is 14 residues. CDR3 DNA sequence: TGTGCCAGCTTACGGGACGGCCCCTCTTACGAGCAGTACTTC. It encodes CASLRDGPSYEQYF.

This clonotype ranks as medium-sized (0.01 to 0.1%). The rearrangement joins TRBV7-2 to TRBJ2-7, with no clear D. Germline V gives CDR1 SGHTA, CDR2 FQGNSA. V dropped 5 bases and J dropped 0 bases, with 14 bases sitting between them. This CDR3 is built from 15 residues. The CDR3 loop reads CASSAGYLRSYEQYF. The CDR3 DNA reads as TGTGCCAGCAGCGCAGGTTACCTTCGCTCCTACGAGCAGTACTTC.

The J gene is TRBJ2-7, the V gene TRBV7-4, with D perhaps given as TRBD1 or TRBD2 (9 bases each). The CDR3 has 16 amino acids. Between the trimmed V and J ends, which lost 4 bases and 2 bases, there was a span of 18 bases. The germline gives CDR1 SGHVT, CDR2 SQSDAQ. In nucleotides, the CDR3 is TGTGCCAGCAGCTACAGGGGGCCTAGCGGGACCTACGAGCAGTACTTC. Amino acid sequence: CASSYRGPSGTYEQYF.

A word on this clonotype: A clone one base away is much larger, so this may be a read error. The chain has TRBV10-3 and TRBJ2-4; maybe TRBD1 (6 bases). The J call may be wrong; the DNA end is better matched by TRBJ2-7. The CDR3 contains 14 residues. Germline CDR1 and CDR2: ENHRY and SYGVKD. The CDR3 is CATADSVPSYEQYF. Here the CDR3 DNA reads TGTGCCACAGCGGACAGCGTCCCTTCCTACGAGCAGTACTTC.

For this clonotype: It is likely a read error, because the conserved phenylalanine at the end of the CDR3 is missing. Because the CDR3's place on the DNA is in doubt, the DNA is left out and the CDR3 is given as listed by TCRdb. This chain links TRBV10-2 with TRBJ2-7; the table calls TRBD1, which could not be checked here. CDR1 and CDR2 from the germline V gene are WSHSY and SAAADI. The CDR3 is 18 amino acids long, termini counted. CDR3 residues: CASSERPTGGYYGYTFGS.

V gene TRBV18 combines with J gene TRBJ2-5; D remains unclear. The CDR3 has 12 residues. Germline V gene data show CDR1 as KGHSH and CDR2 as LQKENI. Between the trimmed V and J ends, which lost 3 bases and 0 bases, there was a span of 2 bases. This CDR3 is CASSPYQETQYF. CDR3 in DNA: TGTGCCAGCTCACCCTACCAAGAGACCCAGTACTTC.

This clonotype ranks as medium-sized. The rearrangement uses TRBV11-2 and TRBJ2-7; tentatively, D is TRBD1 (5 bases). Between the trimmed V and J ends, which lost 5 bases and 8 bases, there was a span of 10 bases. Per the germline V gene, CDR1 is SGHAT and CDR2 is FQNNGV. The length of the CDR3 is 11 residues. The CDR3 DNA sequence: TGTGCCAGCAGCGAACAGGTCAAGCAGTACTTC. Translation gives CASSEQVKQYF.

The sample holds many counts of this clonotype. The J gene is TRBJ2-7, the V gene TRBV10-1; the D call may be TRBD1 or TRBD2 (6 bases each). The CDR3 sequence is 16 residues long. The V gene lost 0 bases and the J gene lost 4 bases, with 16 bases spanning the gap. Germline-derived CDR1 and CDR2 are WNHNN and SYGVQD (reference sequence). The CDR3 DNA follows: TGCGCCAGCAGTGAGTCGTTGGGGGGCAGTTTATACGAGCAGTACTTC. It codes for CASSESLGGSLYEQYF.

This clonotype was seen ten or more times. The chain joins TRBV6-6 to TRBJ2-3, with 7 positions matching TRBD1. The CDR3 loop spans 18 amino acids. V lost 1 base and J lost 4; bases outside the gene matches: 14. CDR1 and CDR2 (germline): MNHNY, SVGAGI (reference sequence). CDR3 nucleotide sequence: TGTGCCAGCAGTTACTTTTTTTTCTCTGAGACAGGGCCAGATACGCAGTATTTT. This codes for CASSYFFFSETGPDTQYF.

Comments on this clonotype: No conserved phenylalanine or tryptophan is present at the end of the CDR3, so a read error is the likely explanation. No DNA is shown, since the ends of the CDR3 on it are uncertain; the CDR3 is the one TCRdb lists. The chain couples TRBV7-6 to TRBJ2-6; the table's TRBD2 call for D was not verified on the DNA. Per germline, CDR1 SGHVS and CDR2 FNYEAQ. The CDR3 extends over 18 residues, inclusive of both ends. The CDR3 protein is CASSSGSGQGPYEQYFGA.

This clonotype was detected many times. The V gene is TRBV7-8, the J gene TRBJ2-7, with D perhaps TRBD2 (5 bases). Trimming took 5 bases from V and 7 from J, leaving 21 bases between them. The CDR3 is 15 residues long. The germline gives CDR1 SGHVS, CDR2 FQNEAQ. CDR3 protein: CASSRGPLSYNEQYF. CDR3 coding DNA: TGTGCCAGCAGCCGCGGGCCCCTCTCCTACAATGAGCAGTACTTC.

The chain uses TRBV7-6 and TRBJ1-1, with D unclear. V was cut by 5 bases and J by 5 bases, with 12 bases left in between. Per germline, CDR1 SGHVS and CDR2 FNYEAQ. The CDR3 totals 13 residues. The CDR3 is CASSPEVGTEAFF. CDR3 in DNA: TGTGCCAGCAGCCCTGAAGTTGGGACTGAAGCTTTCTTT.

There are many counts of this clonotype. The chain combines TRBV10-1 with TRBJ2-3; TRBD2 agrees at 8 bases. Trimming removed 3 bases from V and 0 bases from J; junction bases left unmatched: 2. This CDR3 region has 15 residues. The germline gives CDR1 WNHNN, CDR2 SYGVQD (reference sequence). CDR3 residues: CASSDSGTSTDTQYF. The DNA for the CDR3 is TGCGCCAGCAGTGATAGCGGGACTAGCACAGATACGCAGTATTTT.